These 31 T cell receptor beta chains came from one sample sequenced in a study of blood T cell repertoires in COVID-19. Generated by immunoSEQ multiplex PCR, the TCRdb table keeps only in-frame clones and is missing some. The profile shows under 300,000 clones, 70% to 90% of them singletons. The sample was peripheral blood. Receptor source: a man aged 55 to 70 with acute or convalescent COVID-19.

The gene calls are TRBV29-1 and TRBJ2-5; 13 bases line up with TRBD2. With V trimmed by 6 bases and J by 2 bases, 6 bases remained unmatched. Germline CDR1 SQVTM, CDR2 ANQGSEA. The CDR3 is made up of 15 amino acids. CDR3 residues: CSVAGLAGPQETQYF. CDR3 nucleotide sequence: TGCAGCGTCGCGGGACTAGCGGGACCACAAGAGACCCAGTACTTC.

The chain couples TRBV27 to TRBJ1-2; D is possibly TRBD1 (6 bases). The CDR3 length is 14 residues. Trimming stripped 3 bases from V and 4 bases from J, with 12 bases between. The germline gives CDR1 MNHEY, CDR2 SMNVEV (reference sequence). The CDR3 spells CASSFGGGLYGYTF. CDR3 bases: TGTGCCAGCAGTTTCGGGGGGGGGCTCTATGGCTACACCTTC.

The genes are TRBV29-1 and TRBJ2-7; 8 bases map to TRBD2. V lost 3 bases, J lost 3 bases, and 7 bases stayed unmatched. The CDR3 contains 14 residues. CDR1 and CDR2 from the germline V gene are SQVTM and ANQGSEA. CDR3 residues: CSVDSTGTSYEQYF. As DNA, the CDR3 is TGCAGCGTTGACTCAACCGGGACTAGCTACGAGCAGTACTTC.

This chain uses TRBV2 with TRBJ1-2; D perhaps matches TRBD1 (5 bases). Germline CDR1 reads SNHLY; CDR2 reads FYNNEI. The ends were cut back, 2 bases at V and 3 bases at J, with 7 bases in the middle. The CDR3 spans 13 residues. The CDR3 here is CASSETGDYGYTF. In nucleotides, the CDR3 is TGTGCCAGCAGTGAAACAGGAGACTATGGCTACACCTTC.

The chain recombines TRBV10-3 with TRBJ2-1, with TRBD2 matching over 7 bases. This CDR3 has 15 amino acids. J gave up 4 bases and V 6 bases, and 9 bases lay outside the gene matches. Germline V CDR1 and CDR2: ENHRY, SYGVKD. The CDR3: CAIRAEGGPYNEQFF. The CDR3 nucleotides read TGTGCCATCAGGGCGGAGGGAGGGCCTTACAATGAGCAGTTCTTC.

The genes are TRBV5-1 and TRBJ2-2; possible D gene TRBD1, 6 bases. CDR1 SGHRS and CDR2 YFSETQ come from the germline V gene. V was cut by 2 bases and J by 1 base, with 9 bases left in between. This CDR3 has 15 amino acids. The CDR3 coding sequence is TGCGCCAGCAGCTTCGGGACACTGAACACCGGGGAGCTGTTTTTT. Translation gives CASSFGTLNTGELFF.

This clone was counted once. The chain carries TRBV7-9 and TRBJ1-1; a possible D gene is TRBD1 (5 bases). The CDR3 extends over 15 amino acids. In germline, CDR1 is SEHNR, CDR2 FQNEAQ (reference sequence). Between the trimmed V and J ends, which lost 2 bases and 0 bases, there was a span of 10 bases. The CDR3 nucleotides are TGTGCCAGCAGCTTATCCCCAGGGATGAACACTGAAGCTTTCTTT. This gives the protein CASSLSPGMNTEAFF.

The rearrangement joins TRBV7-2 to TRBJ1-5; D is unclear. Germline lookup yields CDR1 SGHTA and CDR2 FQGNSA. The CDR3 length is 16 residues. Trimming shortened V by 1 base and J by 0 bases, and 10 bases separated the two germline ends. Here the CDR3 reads CASSLEGGFSNQPQHF. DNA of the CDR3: TGTGCCAGCAGCTTAGAAGGCGGATTTAGCAATCAGCCCCAGCATTTT. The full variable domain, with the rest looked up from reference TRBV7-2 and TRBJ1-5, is GAGVSQSPSNKVTEKGKDVELRCDPISGHTALYWYRQSLGQGLEFLIYFQGNSAPDKSGLPSDRFSAERTGGSVSTLTIQRTQQEDSAVYLCASSLEGGFSNQPQHFGDGTRLSIL.

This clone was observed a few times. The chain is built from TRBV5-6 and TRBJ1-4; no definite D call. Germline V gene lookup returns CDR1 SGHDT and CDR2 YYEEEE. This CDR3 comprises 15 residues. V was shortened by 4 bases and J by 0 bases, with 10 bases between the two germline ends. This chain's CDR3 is CASSPRGATNEKLFF. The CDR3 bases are TGTGCCAGCAGCCCCCGCGGTGCAACTAATGAAAAACTGTTTTTT.

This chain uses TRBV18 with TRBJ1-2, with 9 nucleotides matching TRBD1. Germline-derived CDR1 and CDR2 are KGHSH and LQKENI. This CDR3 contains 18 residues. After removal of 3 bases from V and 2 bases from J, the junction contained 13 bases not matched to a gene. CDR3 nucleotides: TGTGCCAGCTCACCCGCCGTAAAAACAGGGGGCGGAAACTATGGCTACACCTTC. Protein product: CASSPAVKTGGGNYGYTF. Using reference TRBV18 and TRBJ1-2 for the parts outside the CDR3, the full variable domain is NAGVMQNPRHLVRRRGQEARLRCSPMKGHSHVYWYRQLPEEGLKFMVYLQKENIIDESGMPKERFSAEFPKEGPSILRIQQVVRGDSAAYFCASSPAVKTGGGNYGYTFGSGTRLTVV.

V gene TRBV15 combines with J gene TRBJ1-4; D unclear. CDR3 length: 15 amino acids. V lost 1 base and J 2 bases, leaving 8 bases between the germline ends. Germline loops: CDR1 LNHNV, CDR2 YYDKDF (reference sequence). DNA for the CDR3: TGTGCCACCAGCAGAGGGAGTTGGACTAATGAAAAACTGTTTTTT. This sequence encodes CATSRGSWTNEKLFF.

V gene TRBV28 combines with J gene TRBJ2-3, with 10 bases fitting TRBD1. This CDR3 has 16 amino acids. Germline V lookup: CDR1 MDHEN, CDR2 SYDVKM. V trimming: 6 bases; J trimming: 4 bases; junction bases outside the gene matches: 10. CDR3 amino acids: CASSPTGTGVSDTQYF. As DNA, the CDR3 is TGTGCCAGCAGCCCAACCGGGACAGGGGTTTCAGATACGCAGTATTTT. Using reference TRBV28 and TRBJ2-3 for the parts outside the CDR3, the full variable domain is DVKVTQSSRYLVKRTGEKVFLECVQDMDHENMFWYRQDPGLGLRLIYFSYDVKMKEKGDIPEGYSVSREKKERFSLILESASTNQTSMYLCASSPTGTGVSDTQYFGPGTRLTVL.

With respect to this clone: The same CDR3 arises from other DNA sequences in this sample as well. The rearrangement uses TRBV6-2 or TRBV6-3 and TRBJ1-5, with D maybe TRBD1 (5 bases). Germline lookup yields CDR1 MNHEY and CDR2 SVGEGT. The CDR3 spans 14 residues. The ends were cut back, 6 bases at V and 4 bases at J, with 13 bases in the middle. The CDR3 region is CASSSTGTNQPQHF. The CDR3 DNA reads TGTGCCAGCAGCTCGACCGGGACTAATCAGCCCCAGCATTTT.

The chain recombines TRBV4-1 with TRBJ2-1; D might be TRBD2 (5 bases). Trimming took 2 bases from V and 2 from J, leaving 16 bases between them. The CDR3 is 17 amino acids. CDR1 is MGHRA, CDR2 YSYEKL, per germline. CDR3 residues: CASSQKLRENPYNEQFF. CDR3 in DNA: TGCGCCAGCAGCCAAAAACTTCGGGAAAACCCCTACAATGAGCAGTTCTTC.

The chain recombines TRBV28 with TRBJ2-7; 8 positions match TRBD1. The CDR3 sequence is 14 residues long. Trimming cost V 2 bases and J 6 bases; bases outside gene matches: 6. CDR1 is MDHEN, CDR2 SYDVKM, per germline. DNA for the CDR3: TGTGCCAGCAGTTTACGGACAGGGTGGGCCGAGCAGTACTTC. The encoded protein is CASSLRTGWAEQYF.

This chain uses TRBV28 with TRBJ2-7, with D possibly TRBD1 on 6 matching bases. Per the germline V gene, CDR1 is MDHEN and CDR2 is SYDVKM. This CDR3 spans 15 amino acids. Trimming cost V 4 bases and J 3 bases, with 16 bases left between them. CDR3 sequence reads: CASSSTGWEYYEQYF. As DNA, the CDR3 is TGTGCCAGCAGTTCAACAGGGTGGGAGTACTACGAGCAGTACTTC.

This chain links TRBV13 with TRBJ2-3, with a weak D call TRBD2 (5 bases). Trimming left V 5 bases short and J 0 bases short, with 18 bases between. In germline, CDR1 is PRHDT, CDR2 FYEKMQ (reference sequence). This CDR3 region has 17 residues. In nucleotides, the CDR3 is TGTGCCAGCAGCCCAAGGCCAAGCGGAAAGAGCACAGATACGCAGTATTTT. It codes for CASSPRPSGKSTDTQYF. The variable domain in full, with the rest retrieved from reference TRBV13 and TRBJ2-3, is AAGVIQSPRHLIKEKRETATLKCYPIPRHDTVYWYQQGPGQDPQFLISFYEKMQSDKGSIPDRFSAQQFSDYHSELNMSSLELGDSALYFCASSPRPSGKSTDTQYFGPGTRLTVL.

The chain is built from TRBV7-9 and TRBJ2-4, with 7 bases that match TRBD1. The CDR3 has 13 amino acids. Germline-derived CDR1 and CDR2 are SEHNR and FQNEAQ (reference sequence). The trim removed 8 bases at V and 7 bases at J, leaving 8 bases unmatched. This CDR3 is CASGPRQGNIQYF. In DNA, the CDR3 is TGTGCCAGCGGCCCGAGACAGGGCAACATTCAGTACTTC.

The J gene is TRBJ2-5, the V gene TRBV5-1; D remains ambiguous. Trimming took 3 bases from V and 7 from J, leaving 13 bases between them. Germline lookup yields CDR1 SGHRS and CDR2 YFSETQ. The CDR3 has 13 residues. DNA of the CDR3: TGCGCCAGCAGCTCCAAGGAGCGAGGGACCCAGTACTTC. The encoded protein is CASSSKERGTQYF.

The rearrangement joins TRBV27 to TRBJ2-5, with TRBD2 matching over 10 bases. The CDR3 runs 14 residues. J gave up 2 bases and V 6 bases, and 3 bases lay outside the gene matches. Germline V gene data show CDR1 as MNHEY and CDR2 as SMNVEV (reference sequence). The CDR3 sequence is CASRSTSGQETQYF. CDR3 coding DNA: TGTGCCAGCAGGTCGACTAGCGGGCAAGAGACCCAGTACTTC.

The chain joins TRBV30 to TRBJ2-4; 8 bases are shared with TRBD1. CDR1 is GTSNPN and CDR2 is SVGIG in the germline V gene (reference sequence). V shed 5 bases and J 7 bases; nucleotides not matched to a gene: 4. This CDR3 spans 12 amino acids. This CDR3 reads CAWAGGGNIQYF. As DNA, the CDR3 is TGTGCCTGGGCAGGGGGCGGGAACATTCAGTACTTC.

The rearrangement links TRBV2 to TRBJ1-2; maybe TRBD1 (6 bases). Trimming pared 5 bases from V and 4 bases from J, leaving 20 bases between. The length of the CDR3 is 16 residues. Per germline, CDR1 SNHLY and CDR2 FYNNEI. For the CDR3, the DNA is TGTGCCAGCAGTCGAGAGAGACAGGTAGTGGGCTATGGCTACACCTTC. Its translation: CASSRERQVVGYGYTF.

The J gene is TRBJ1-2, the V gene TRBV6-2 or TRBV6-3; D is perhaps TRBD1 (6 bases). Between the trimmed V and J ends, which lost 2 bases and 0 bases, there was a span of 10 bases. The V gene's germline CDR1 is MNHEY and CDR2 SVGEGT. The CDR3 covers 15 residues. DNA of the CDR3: TGTGCCAGCAGTTACCTAGGGGGGGCTAACTATGGCTACACCTTC. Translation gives CASSYLGGANYGYTF.

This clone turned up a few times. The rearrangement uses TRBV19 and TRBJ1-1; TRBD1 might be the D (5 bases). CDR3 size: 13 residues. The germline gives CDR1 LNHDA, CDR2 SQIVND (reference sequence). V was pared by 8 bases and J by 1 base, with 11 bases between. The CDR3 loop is CASQPQGNTEAFF. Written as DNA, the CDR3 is TGTGCCAGTCAGCCTCAGGGGAACACTGAAGCTTTCTTT.

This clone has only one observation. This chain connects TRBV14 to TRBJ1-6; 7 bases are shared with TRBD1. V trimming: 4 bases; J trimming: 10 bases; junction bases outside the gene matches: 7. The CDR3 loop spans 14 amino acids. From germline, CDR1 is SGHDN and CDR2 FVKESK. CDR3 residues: CASSPRDSRSPLHF. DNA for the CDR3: TGTGCCAGCAGCCCCCGGGACAGTAGGTCACCCCTCCACTTT.

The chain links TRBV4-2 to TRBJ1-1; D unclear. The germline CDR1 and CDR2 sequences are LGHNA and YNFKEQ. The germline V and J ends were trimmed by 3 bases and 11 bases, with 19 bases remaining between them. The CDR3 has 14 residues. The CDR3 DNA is TGTGCCAGCAGCCAGGCCGGCCAGGCCCCTCCGGCTTTCTTT. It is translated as CASSQAGQAPPAFF.

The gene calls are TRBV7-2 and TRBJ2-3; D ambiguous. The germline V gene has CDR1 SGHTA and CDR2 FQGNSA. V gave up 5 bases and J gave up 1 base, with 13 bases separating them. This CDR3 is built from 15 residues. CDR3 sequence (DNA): TGTGCCAGCAGCGTGGGCCCTTGGCGCACAGATACGCAGTATTTT. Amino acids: CASSVGPWRTDTQYF.

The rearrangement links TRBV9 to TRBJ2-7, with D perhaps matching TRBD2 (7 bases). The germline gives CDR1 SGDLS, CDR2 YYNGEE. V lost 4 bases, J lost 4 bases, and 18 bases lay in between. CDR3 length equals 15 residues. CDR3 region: CASSPGGRGGYEQYF. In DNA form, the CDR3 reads TGTGCCAGCAGCCCGGGGGGAAGAGGGGGTTACGAGCAGTACTTC.

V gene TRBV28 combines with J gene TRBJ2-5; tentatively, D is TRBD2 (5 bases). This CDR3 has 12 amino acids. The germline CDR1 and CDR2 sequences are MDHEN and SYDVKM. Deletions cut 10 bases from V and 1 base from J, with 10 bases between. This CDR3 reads CATRTVQETQYF. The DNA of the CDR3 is TGTGCCACAAGGACTGTCCAAGAGACCCAGTACTTC. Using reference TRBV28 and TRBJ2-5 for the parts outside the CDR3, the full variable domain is DVKVTQSSRYLVKRTGEKVFLECVQDMDHENMFWYRQDPGLGLRLIYFSYDVKMKEKGDIPEGYSVSREKKERFSLILESASTNQTSMYLCATRTVQETQYFGPGTRLLVL.

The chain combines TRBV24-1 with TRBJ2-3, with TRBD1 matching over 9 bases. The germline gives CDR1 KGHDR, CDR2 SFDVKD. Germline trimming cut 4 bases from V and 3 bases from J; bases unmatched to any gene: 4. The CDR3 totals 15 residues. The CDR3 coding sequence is TGTGCCACCAGTGAGGCGACAGGGGGGACAGATACGCAGTATTTT. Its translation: CATSEATGGTDTQYF.

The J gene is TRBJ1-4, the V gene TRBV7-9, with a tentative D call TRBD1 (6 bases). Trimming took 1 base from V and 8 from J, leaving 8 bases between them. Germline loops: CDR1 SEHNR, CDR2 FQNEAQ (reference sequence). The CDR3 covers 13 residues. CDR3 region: CASSLGGQEKLFF. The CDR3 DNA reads TGTGCCAGCAGCTTAGGGGGGCAGGAAAAACTGTTTTTT.